This T cell receptor beta chain was recorded in a study of cytomegalovirus exposure and HLA in healthy donors (dated by TCRdb to about 2017). As for the study more broadly: An earlier analysis of roughly 570 of the donors reported about 280 Gb of sequence data and roughly 120 million unique TCR beta sequences obtained from about 170 million T cells. Roughly 300 gigabases of sequencing data and tens of millions of unique TCR sequences made up an early release that covered nearly 650 HLA-typed donors. Of the approximately 400 genotyped donors, approximately 83% fell in the genetic ancestry cluster associated with self-reported Caucasian donors. The study aimed to test whether cataloging public T cell receptors could reveal signatures of past pathogen exposure. The study used immunosequencing to profile the T cell repertoires of about 670 subjects and linked those repertoires to cytomegalovirus serostatus. Besides the first cohort of some 670 subjects, a separate validation cohort made up of roughly 120 different subjects was used. The study combined high-throughput TCR immunosequencing, statistical association of individual TCRs with disease status, and machine learning to predict cytomegalovirus infection status. A later analysis re-examined previously published TCR beta repertoires from several hundred donors and added high-resolution HLA genotyping to investigate patterns of TCR occurrence. In the later analysis, no new phenotypic data were used to find candidate immune exposures; instead, reliance was placed on TCR beta sequences and their occurrence across donors. An earlier analysis of 587 of the donors used high-throughput TCR beta sequencing to judge whether each TCR beta V gene segment behaved as functional or pseudogenic. Donor age, sex, ethnicity and CMV serostatus were compiled together with the repertoire data. Genome-wide SNP genotypes for about 55% of the roughly 670 donors were used in a later genetic analysis, which treated that subset as a discovery cohort. Every repertoire in the discovery cohort had been generated on one and the same sequencing platform. Both class I and class II loci were covered by HLA typing, at four-digit resolution. The number of typed donors differed by locus: about 620-640 for A, B, C, DRB1 and DQB1; some 500 for DQA1; about 600 for DPA1; and 400 to 480 for DPB1. Roughly five DR-DQ haplotypes were treated as single units for association and clustering because of strong linkage in the cohort. Among roughly 400 genotyped donors of the cohort, an average of roughly 230,000 unique TCR beta nucleotide sequences was sequenced per donor, of which about 18% were non-productive. Study-wide conclusions, independent of this receptor: In a later analysis, TCR association rates were found to vary across HLA loci, with the most associated TCRs seen for DRB1 alleles and the fewest for HLA-C alleles. Immune exposure information for the cohort was limited to CMV serostatus. A later analysis found that most CMV-associated TCR beta chains appeared HLA-restricted, with HLA associations seemingly driven largely by CMV exposure. Some IMGT-functional V segments, including TRBV6-2 and TRBV6-3, could not be distinguished by the 87-base-pair reads and were therefore excluded. A total of roughly 160 TCR beta chains were listed by the study as associated with cytomegalovirus. A further reported finding was that TCR beta sequences accurately predicted the HLA-A and HLA-B alleles for most subjects in the first cohort. Because some donors lacked HLA typing at each locus, the association tests relied only on the typed subset. At a false discovery rate of 0.05, a later analysis linked 16,000 or so TCR beta sequences to specific HLA alleles. When HLA alleles, especially DR and DQ, strongly co-occurred, attributing TCR associations to individual alleles was difficult. In a later genetic analysis, a missense DCLRE1C variant was associated with V-gene and J-gene trimming of TCR beta chains, and the association was replicated in an independent cohort. The classifier was reported to diagnose cytomegalovirus status with high specificity and sensitivity in both the original and validation cohorts. A later analysis reported that several top co-occurrence clusters appeared linked to parvovirus B19, influenza, CMV and Epstein-Barr virus. Compared with equally common non-associated chains, HLA-associated TCR beta chains in a later analysis were more clonally expanded and had lower generation probabilities. Compared with the approximately 700-donor mean, donors in an Asian-associated ancestry cluster had fewer N-insertions in productive TCRs, according to a later genetic analysis. Because counts were too low, 15 to 20 rarely observed V segments, including chromosome 9 orphons, were excluded from the earlier analysis of 587 of the donors. Presence/absence analyses assumed roughly uniform sequencing depth across donors, an assumption that may not hold. In an earlier analysis of fewer than 750 of the donors, most TCR beta V segments were observed in productive rearrangements about 87% or about 30% of the time, broadly matching IMGT annotations. While some public TCRs were present in many individuals, most TCR sequences turned up only very rarely across donors. Correlated functional status among segregating V segments might reflect linkage disequilibrium, but an unknown experimental factor could not be ruled out. Only TCR beta chains were sequenced in this cohort, and the absence of alpha or paired-chain data limited detectable features. The sequencing pipeline was judged likely to have produced a cluster of highly shared sequence variants as a technical artifact. In vitro tests confirmed that a few of the cytomegalovirus-associated TCR beta chains recognize cytomegalovirus antigens. According to the authors, the approach could potentially be generalized to other disease states and immunological phenotypes.

Turning to this clone: There is no known antigen for this receptor. Base qualities were left out, and no much larger clone turns up one base away.

Receptors were amplified or captured by the immunoSEQ multiplex PCR assay. For the multiplex PCR, a mixture combining 60 forward primers for TCR Vbeta segments and 13 reverse primers for TCR Jbeta segments was used. A multiplex PCR assay on genomic DNA amplified the CDR3 region of rearranged TCR beta genes. On the Illumina HiSeq System, the amplified TCR beta libraries were sequenced as 87-base-pair reads. Per the authors' processing: Across the roughly 600 repertoires, a later analysis counted around 80 million unique TCR beta chains, about 10 million of which were shared by at least two donors. Raw reads were error-corrected and collapsed into unique sequences by a nearest-neighbor algorithm in which closely related sequences were merged to remove PCR and sequencing errors. To assign V, D and J gene segments, CDR3 sequences were aligned to IMGT reference sequences. For a sequence to be retained, a match of at least six nucleotides was required to both a V gene segment and a J gene segment. Rearrangements were called productive when the CDR3 lacked stop codons and stayed in frame with V and J; all others were non-productive. Following IMGT convention, CDR3 was defined as the stretch from the second conserved V-encoded cysteine to the conserved J-encoded phenylalanine. In an earlier analysis of approximately 590 of the donors, sequences lacking an unambiguous match to a single V gene segment were excluded. An earlier analysis of a few hundred of the donors called V segments functional above 56.7% productive rearrangements and segregating when the between-donor standard deviation exceeded 5%. A statistical classification framework was built for diagnosing cytomegalovirus status from the catalog of TCR beta chain sequences. V and J gene assignment, in a later analysis, came from comparing TCR nucleotide sequences with IMGT/GENE-DB human TR gene sequences. Using the TCRdist pipeline, a later analysis assigned CDR3 sequences along with most-parsimonious VDJ recombination scenarios. In a later analysis, each TCR beta chain was defined by its CDR3 amino acid sequence together with its V-gene family, and reads lacking a unique V-gene family were excluded. In a later analysis, around 650 highly shared, low-generation-probability nucleotide sequences were removed to address suspected cross-contamination and a sequencing artifact. A later analysis calculated a clonal expansion index for each public chain from normalized within-repertoire ranks of inferred template counts. In a later analysis, generation probabilities were computed with a VDJ recombination model fitted to out-of-frame rearrangements, and the resulting probabilities were checked against IGoR. A later analysis scored TCR-TCR, TCR-HLA and TCR-CMV co-occurrence with hypergeometric tests, applying a repertoire-size bias correction to TCR pairs. In a later analysis, false discovery rates were estimated by permuting HLA or CMV assignments 20 times. In a later analysis, co-occurring TCRs were grouped with DBSCAN, and TCRdist sequence similarity was added when clustering was performed within HLA-allele-positive subsets. Repertoires with fewer than 30,000 or more than 120,000 public chains were left out of co-occurrence clustering, as were about 5 repertoires with anomalous nucleotide sharing. Here the immuneACCESS table is served through TCRdb, limited to in-frame sequences with V and J called. Missing clones are a known gap in these copies; in checked studies unresolved V genes cover under half, and the rest lacks a known reason. V and J calls and clone size are copied from that table; D and trimming were computed from the DNA. This sample holds just over 150,000 clones; approximately 80% were observed only once. Of the sample, approximately 6.3% falls within the top ten clones.

The cohort was made up of roughly 670 healthy bone marrow donors. At the time of sampling, every cohort member was nominally healthy, though immune exposures that went unrecorded were likely present. The donor tested CMV seropositive, placing the donor among the 290 or so seropositive members of the cohort. A peripheral blood sample was collected from each donor, and TCR beta sequencing was performed on peripheral blood mononuclear cells. Genomic DNA extraction from the blood cell samples was performed with the Qiagen DNeasy Blood Extraction Kit. Unmatched junction bases come to 4, with V trimmed by 2 bases and J by 5 bases. The CDR3 has 14 amino acids, counting the end cysteine and phenylalanine. Just the 42-base CDR3 DNA is kept, in frame starting at base 1. CDR1 and CDR2 are drawn from the germline V gene (reference sequence): PRHDT, FYEKMQ.

This receptor was identified in a woman in her 50s in good health and CMV-seropositive. Sample: PBMCs. The chain joins TRBV13 to TRBJ2-5, and TRBD2 matches 8 of the central bases. The CDR3 protein: CASSLRRGGETQYF. The nucleotide sequence is given as TGTGCCAGCAGCTTACGCCGGGGGGGTGAGACCCAGTACTTC.